The entry below gives a single TCR beta chain sequence along with its context. The specificity of this receptor is unknown. Nothing much larger sits one base from this clone, and base qualities are not available. The CDR1 and CDR2 encoded by the germline V gene are SQVTM and ANQGSEA. The CDR3 numbers 12 residues from cysteine through phenylalanine. CDR3 DNA only is kept here, 36 bases in frame from base 1. TCRbeta CDR3 regions were amplified from genomic DNA using the immunoSEQ Assay, a bias-controlled multiplex PCR. Per the authors' processing: The number of nucleated cells in each sample was estimated from the amplification of reference gene primers within the assay. Sequence reads were collapsed and filtered to measure the absolute abundance of every unique TCRbeta CDR3 rearrangement. For each sample, productive Simpson clonality was calculated by taking the square root of Simpson's diversity index across productive rearrangements. TCRdb stores this immuneACCESS table with in-frame sequences only. Part of the clones is absent; in the studies checked, under half of the shortfall reflects unresolved V genes, and no reason is known for the rest. V, J and clone size reflect that table, while D and trimming were determined from the DNA. Recorded for this sample are just over 250,000 clones; more than 75% of them occurred a single time. Of the sample, about 10% falls within the top ten clones.

This sample stems from a study of blood T cell repertoires in COVID-19 (dated by TCRdb to about 2020). Describing the broader study: The collaborator samples originated in the United States, Italy and Spain and spanned the acute and convalescent phases of COVID-19. The material from the prospective study consisted of cDNA or gDNA derived from T cells, B-cell-depleted T cells, or PBMCs. Deeply sampled blood TCRbeta repertoires from subjects exposed to, actively infected with, or recovered from COVID-19 were included in the dataset. The repertoires were released in a freely available public database intended as a resource for research on the immune response to SARS-CoV-2. The samples were drawn from two sources: the first 160 participants of the ongoing ImmuneRACE study, and 1,254 subjects contributed by 6 global collaborators. A de-identified subject ID, COVID-19 status, age in years and sex were almost always included in the sample metadata. Where HLA class I and class II types were available, the types were taken from metadata supplied by the sample provider, not from assay-based typing. Overall results and qualifications from the work: The amount of clinical and demographic metadata varied by source and participant and was provided uncurated.

A second Seattle source provided samples from volunteer blood donors who had recovered from COVID-19. Whole blood was collected in K2EDTA tubes by collaborating institutions according to the institutions' own protocols. For TCRbeta analysis, collaborators shipped samples in one of three forms: frozen whole blood, isolated PBMCs, or DNA extracted from either of those sample types. The sequenced sample consisted of peripheral blood. This receptor was identified in a man aged 35-49 years who had recovered from COVID-19. The chain was built from TRBV29-1 and TRBJ2-1; TRBD2 aligns with 10 central bases. The CDR3 sequence is CSGLAGVYEQFF. The base sequence is TGCAGTGGGCTAGCGGGGGTCTATGAGCAGTTCTTC.